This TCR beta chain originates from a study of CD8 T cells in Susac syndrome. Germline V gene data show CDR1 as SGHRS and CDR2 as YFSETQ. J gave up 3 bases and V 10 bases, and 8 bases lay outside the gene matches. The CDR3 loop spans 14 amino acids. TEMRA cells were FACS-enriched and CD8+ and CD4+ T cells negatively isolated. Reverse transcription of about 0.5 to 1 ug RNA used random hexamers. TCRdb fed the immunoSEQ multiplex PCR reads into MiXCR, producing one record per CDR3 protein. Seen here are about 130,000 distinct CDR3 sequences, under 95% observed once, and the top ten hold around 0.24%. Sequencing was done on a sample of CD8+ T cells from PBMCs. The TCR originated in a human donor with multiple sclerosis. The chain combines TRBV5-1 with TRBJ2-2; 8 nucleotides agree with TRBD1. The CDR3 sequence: CALSQGAYTGELFF. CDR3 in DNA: TGCGCCCTTTCCCAGGGGGCCTACACCGGGGAGCTGTTTTTT.